This TCR beta chain was captured in a study of blood T cell repertoires in COVID-19. Whole-study context: Acute-phase and convalescent COVID-19 samples originated in the United States, Italy and Spain. Sample material is recorded as cDNA or gDNA derived from T cells, B-cell-depleted T cells, or PBMCs.

Per the germline V gene, CDR1 is MNHEY and CDR2 is SVGAGI. There are 13 residues in the CDR3. V shed 6 bases and J 5 bases; nucleotides not matched to a gene: 4. Authors' processing steps: Amplification of reference gene primers provided the estimated nucleated cell counts. Repertoires were generated with immunoSEQ multiplex PCR, while TCRdb's copy carries only in-frame clones and drops some. Clone size and the V and J calls come from that table; the DNA yielded D and trimming. The sample includes about 240,000 clones, about nine tenths seen only once; the top ten take just over 7%. This receptor was obtained from a man aged 60 to 75 who had recovered from COVID-19. V gene TRBV6-5 combines with J gene TRBJ1-1; 9 bases line up with TRBD1. The sample consisted of peripheral blood. This CDR3 reads CASRLQGATEAFF. The CDR3 region has the DNA TGTGCCAGCAGACTACAGGGGGCGACTGAAGCTTTCTTT.